This T cell receptor beta chain is drawn from a study of blood T cell repertoires in COVID-19 (dated by TCRdb to about 2020). About the study as a whole: Samples from collaborators originated in the United States, Italy and Spain and spanned both the acute and convalescent phases of COVID-19. A de-identified subject ID, COVID-19 status, age in years and sex were almost always included in the sample metadata. The prospective study material was composed of cDNA or gDNA derived from T cells, B-cell-depleted T cells, or PBMCs. Samples were obtained from the ongoing ImmuneRACE study (first 160 participants) and from over a thousand subjects provided by 6 global collaborators. The repertoires were released in a freely available public database intended as a resource for research on the immune response to SARS-CoV-2. HLA class I and class II types, where available, came from metadata supplied by the sample provider rather than from assay-based typing. The dataset comprised deeply sampled blood TCRbeta repertoires from subjects exposed to, actively infected with, or recovered from COVID-19.

The immunoSEQ Assay, a bias-controlled multiplex PCR, was used to amplify TCRbeta CDR3 regions from genomic DNA. The original methods were these. Within the assay, amplification of reference gene primers was used to estimate how many nucleated cells each sample contained. Sequence reads were collapsed and filtered to measure the absolute abundance of every unique TCRbeta CDR3 rearrangement. For each sample, productive Simpson clonality was calculated as the square root of Simpson's diversity index over productive rearrangements. Held by TCRdb, this immuneACCESS table contains in-frame sequences only and omits some clones. Under half of the omission traces to an unresolved V gene where checked; the cause of the rest is unknown. The DNA was the basis for D and trimming; V, J and clone size are from that table. The sample yields roughly 380,000 clones; about 88% were counted once. Roughly 1.4% of the sample rests with the top ten.

In Seattle, one collaborating source enrolled patients while the infection was active and tracked those patients longitudinally over the course of disease. Each collaborating institution followed its own protocols to collect whole blood in K2EDTA tubes. Collaborator samples were shipped for TCRbeta analysis as frozen whole blood, isolated PBMCs, or DNA extracted from either sample type. On this clone: Its binding antigen is unknown. Within one base of it there is no much larger clone, and no base qualities were kept.

V is shortened by 6 bases, J by 1 base, and the region joining them spans 9 bases. The germline V gene (reference sequence) supplies CDR1 DFQATT and CDR2 SNEGSKA. The CDR3 goes from the cysteine to the phenylalanine over 12 residues. The CDR3 DNA has 36 bases and is translated from base 1. The paper as a whole reports these results and caveats: How much clinical and demographic metadata was included differed by source and by participant, and the metadata was provided uncurated.

This receptor was taken from a woman aged 35 to 49 with COVID-19, enrolled during active disease. The chain couples TRBV20-1 to TRBJ1-1; the D gene is not confidently resolved. Sequenced input: peripheral blood. This receptor carries the CDR3 CSASHRNTEAFF. The nucleotide sequence is given as TGCAGTGCCAGTCACAGGAACACTGAAGCTTTCTTT.